This TCR beta chain appears in the sequencing data of a study of T-cell reconstitution after alpha-beta-depleted transplantation in children. Unique molecular identifiers were incorporated during preparation of the TCRbeta library. TCRdb itself ran the PCR reads through MiXCR, one entry per CDR3 protein. The profile shows hundreds of thousands of distinct CDR3 sequences, 10% to 15% of them singletons. Findings and limits, study-wide: Several hundred expanded graft clones reportedly gave rise to the alpha-beta T cells present about two months after transplant. Surviving thymic progenitors and recipient T cells were the source of high TCRbeta diversity at day 60 in some patients. T-cell counts and diversity at one year following transplant were attributed mainly to newly produced T cells.

About this clonotype itself: What it recognizes is unknown.

The germline gives CDR1 SQVTM, CDR2 ANQGSEA. Germline trimming cut 6 bases from V and 6 bases from J; bases unmatched to any gene: 11. The CDR3 contains 14 residues. The source of this sequence is a male patient younger than 18 who had a stem cell transplant for acute myeloid leukemia, so the T cells may come from the graft donor. Sequenced here: PBMCs, mostly from graft donor cells, sampled 360 days after TCRalphabeta/CD19-depleted stem cell transplant. The chain combines TRBV29-1 with TRBJ1-5; 7 bases align to TRBD1. The CDR3 sequence is CSVAPGQSFQPQHF. The CDR3 nucleotides read TGCAGCGTAGCTCCGGGACAGTCGTTTCAGCCCCAGCATTTT.